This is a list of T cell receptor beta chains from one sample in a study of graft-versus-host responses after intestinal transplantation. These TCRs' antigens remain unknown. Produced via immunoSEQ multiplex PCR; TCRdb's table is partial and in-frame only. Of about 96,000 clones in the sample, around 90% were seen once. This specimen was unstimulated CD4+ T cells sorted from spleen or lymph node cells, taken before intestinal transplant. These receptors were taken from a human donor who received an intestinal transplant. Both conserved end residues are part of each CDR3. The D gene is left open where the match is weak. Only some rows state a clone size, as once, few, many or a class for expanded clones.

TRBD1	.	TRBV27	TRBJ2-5	TGTGCCAGCAGTTTGCAGGGGGCGCATGAGACCCAGTACTTC	CASSLQGAHETQYF
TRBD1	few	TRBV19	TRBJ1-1	TGTGCCAGTAGTCGGACAGGGGACTTCCCTGAAGCTTTCTTT	CASSRTGDFPEAFF
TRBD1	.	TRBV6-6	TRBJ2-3	TGTGCCAGCAGGGACAGGACGAACACAGATACGCAGTATTTT	CASRDRTNTDTQYF
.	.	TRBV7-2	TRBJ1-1	TGTGCCAGCAGCTTATTGCGGATCTACACTGAAGCTTTCTTT	CASSLLRIYTEAFF
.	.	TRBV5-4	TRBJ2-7	TGTGCCAGCAGCCGGGACTCCTACGAGCAGTACTTC	CASSRDSYEQYF
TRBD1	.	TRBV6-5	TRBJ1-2	TGTGCCAGCAGTTACACCCGGGACAGGCCTAACTATGGCTACACCTTC	CASSYTRDRPNYGYTF
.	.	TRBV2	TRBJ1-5	TGTGCCAGCAGTGTCGGGGAGCGCAATCAGCCCCAGCATTTT	CASSVGERNQPQHF
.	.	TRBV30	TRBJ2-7	TGTGCCTGGAGTGTGGGACAAACGTTTCACGAGCAGTACTTC	CAWSVGQTFHEQYF
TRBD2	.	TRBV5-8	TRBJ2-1	TGTGCCAGCAGCTTCTTCGCGGGAGTACCGACCAATGAGCAGTTCTTC	CASSFFAGVPTNEQFF
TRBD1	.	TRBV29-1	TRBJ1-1	TGCAGCGGATCAGGGGGCCAGTCGCGAGCTTTCTTT	CSGSGGQSRAFF
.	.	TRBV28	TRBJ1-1	TGTGCCAGCAGTTTTGAGGGTTGGACTGAAGCTTTCTTT	CASSFEGWTEAFF
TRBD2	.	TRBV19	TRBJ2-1	TGTGCCAGTAGTATATCCCTAGCGGGATGGATTGCCTACAATGAGCAGTTCTTC	CASSISLAGWIAYNEQFF
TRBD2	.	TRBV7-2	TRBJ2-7	TGTGCCAGCAGAGCCCGAATAGCGGGGGCCTACGAGCAGTACTTC	CASRARIAGAYEQYF
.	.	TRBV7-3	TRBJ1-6	TGTGCCAGCAGCTTAACTCCGGAGGGAATGACACCCCTCCACTTT	CASSLTPEGMTPLHF
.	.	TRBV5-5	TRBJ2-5	TGTGCCAGCAGCCCCAGGGGGAATAGCGGGACACTTCAAGAGACCCAGTACTTC	CASSPRGNSGTLQETQYF
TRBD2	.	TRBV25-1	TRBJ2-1	TGTGCCAGCAGTGCTGGGACTAGCGGGGGGGCCTACAATGAGCAGTTCTTC	CASSAGTSGGAYNEQFF
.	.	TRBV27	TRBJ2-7	TGTGCCAGCAGTTCACAGGGTACTTATGGGGAGCAGTACTTC	CASSSQGTYGEQYF
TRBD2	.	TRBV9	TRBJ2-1	TGTGCCAGCAGCGTAGGAGGGAGCGGGAAGAATGAGCAGTTCTTC	CASSVGGSGKNEQFF
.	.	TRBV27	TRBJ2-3	TGTGCCAGCAGGAGAAGCACAGATACGCAGTATTTT	CASRRSTDTQYF
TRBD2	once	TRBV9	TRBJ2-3	TGTGCCAGCAGCGACATAGCGGGGGGGCCGGGAGATACGCAGTATTTT	CASSDIAGGPGDTQYF
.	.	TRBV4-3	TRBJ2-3	TGCGCCAGCAGCTTCGGACAGACAGGCACAGATACGCAGTATTTT	CASSFGQTGTDTQYF
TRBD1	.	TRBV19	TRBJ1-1	TGTGCCAGTAGTAGAACAGGGGGCGGGTACACTGAAGCTTTCTTT	CASSRTGGGYTEAFF
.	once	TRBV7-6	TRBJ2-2	TGTGCCAGCAGCTTACGTCCGAGGGACACCGGGGAGCTGTTTTTT	CASSLRPRDTGELFF
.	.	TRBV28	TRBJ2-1	TGTGCCAGCAGTTTAAGAGGAAGCTCCTACAATGAGCAGTTCTTC	CASSLRGSSYNEQFF
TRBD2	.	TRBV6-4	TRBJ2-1	TGTGCCAGCAGTGACCCGACTAGCGCGGCCTACAATGAGCAGTTCTTC	CASSDPTSAAYNEQFF